The rows below give T cell receptor beta chains drawn from one sample of a study of CD8 T cells in Susac syndrome. In TCRdb, the immunoSEQ multiplex PCR reads were re-called with MiXCR into one record per CDR3 protein. This sample has about 250,000 distinct CDR3 sequences, with just over 90% found just once. The source material was CD4+ T cells from PBMCs. The receptors shown here come from a human donor with multiple sclerosis. Each CDR3 is given with its conserved first and last residue. A D gene is named only where the DNA matches it firmly. Clone size appears in some rows only: once, few, many, or a class for an expanded clone.

J gene: TRBJ1-1
clone size: -
D gene: -
V gene: TRBV5-6
CDR3 DNA: TGTGCCAGCAGCTCCTCGTGGGTCATGAACACTGAAGCTTTCTTT
CDR3 protein: CASSSSWVMNTEAFF

J gene: TRBJ2-5
clone size: -
D gene: TRBD2
V gene: TRBV2
CDR3 DNA: TGTGCCAGCACTGAGGGAGGGAGTAATTGGGAGACCCAGTACTTC
CDR3 protein: CASTEGGSNWETQYF

J gene: TRBJ2-5
clone size: -
D gene: -
V gene: TRBV10-2
CDR3 DNA: TGCGCCAGCAGCCCTATCTGGGAGACCCAGTACTTC
CDR3 protein: CASSPIWETQYF

J gene: TRBJ2-2
clone size: -
D gene: -
V gene: TRBV7-3
CDR3 DNA: TGTGCCAGCAGCTTAAACGGGGGTAACGGGGAGCTGTTTTTT
CDR3 protein: CASSLNGGNGELFF

J gene: TRBJ1-1
clone size: few
D gene: TRBD1
V gene: TRBV29-1
CDR3 DNA: TGCAGCGTTGGGGGTCCGGGACAGCTCACTGAAGCTTTCTTT
CDR3 protein: CSVGGPGQLTEAFF

J gene: TRBJ1-5
clone size: -
D gene: -
V gene: TRBV12-5
CDR3 DNA: TGTGCTAGTGGTTTGAGCGCAGTCAATCAGCCCCAGCATTTT
CDR3 protein: CASGLSAVNQPQHF

J gene: TRBJ1-3
clone size: -
D gene: TRBD1
V gene: TRBV6-1
CDR3 DNA: TGTGCCAGCACCGTAAACAGGGGGTCTTTCTCTGGAAACACCATATATTTT
CDR3 protein: CASTVNRGSFSGNTIYF

J gene: TRBJ2-1
clone size: -
D gene: TRBD2
V gene: TRBV24-1
CDR3 DNA: TGTGCCACCGAAGGCGGGAGCTCCTACAATGAGCAGTTCTTC
CDR3 protein: CATEGGSSYNEQFF

J gene: TRBJ2-5
clone size: -
D gene: -
V gene: TRBV27
CDR3 DNA: TGTGCCAGCAGTTTCTGGCAGGATCCTCAGACCCAGTACTTC
CDR3 protein: CASSFWQDPQTQYF

J gene: TRBJ1-5
clone size: -
D gene: -
V gene: TRBV12-3/TRBV12-4
CDR3 DNA: TGTGCCAGCAGTTTAGGAGCAGGAAACCACAATCAGCCCCAGCATTTT
CDR3 protein: CASSLGAGNHNQPQHF

J gene: TRBJ1-6
clone size: -
D gene: -
V gene: TRBV27
CDR3 DNA: TGTGCCAGCAGTCGTAACCCCCAGGGGTATAATTCACCCCTCCACTTT
CDR3 protein: CASSRNPQGYNSPLHF

J gene: TRBJ1-4
clone size: -
D gene: -
V gene: TRBV7-2
CDR3 DNA: TGTGCCAGCAGCCGGGGCCCGGGGACAAATGAAAAACTGTTTTTT
CDR3 protein: CASSRGPGTNEKLFF

J gene: TRBJ2-2
clone size: -
D gene: TRBD2
V gene: TRBV3-1
CDR3 DNA: TGTGCCAGCAGCCCGACGGGACTAGCGAGCGGGGAGCTGTTTTTT
CDR3 protein: CASSPTGLASGELFF

J gene: TRBJ1-3
clone size: once
D gene: -
V gene: TRBV12-3/TRBV12-4
CDR3 DNA: TGTGCCAATGGGGGGACACTTGGAAACACCATATATTTT
CDR3 protein: CANGGTLGNTIYF

J gene: TRBJ1-5
clone size: -
D gene: TRBD1
V gene: TRBV27
CDR3 DNA: TGTGCCAGCAGCCCGGGACAGGGCTCTCAGCCCCAGCATTTT
CDR3 protein: CASSPGQGSQPQHF

J gene: TRBJ2-1
clone size: -
D gene: -
V gene: TRBV3-1
CDR3 DNA: TGTGCCAGTGGGAGAGCGGGTACGTCCTACAATGAGCAGTTCTTC
CDR3 protein: CASGRAGTSYNEQFF

J gene: TRBJ2-5
clone size: once
D gene: -
V gene: TRBV28
CDR3 DNA: TGTGCCAGCAGACCACAGGGCGGCGAGACCCAGTACTTC
CDR3 protein: CASRPQGGETQYF

J gene: TRBJ2-3
clone size: -
D gene: -
V gene: TRBV6-1
CDR3 DNA: TGTGCCAGCAGTGAATCCCCTGGGGATACGCAGTATTTT
CDR3 protein: CASSESPGDTQYF

J gene: TRBJ2-5
clone size: -
D gene: TRBD1
V gene: TRBV7-8
CDR3 DNA: TGTGCCAGCAGCTTAGGGCGGGACAGGGCAGAGACCCAGTACTTC
CDR3 protein: CASSLGRDRAETQYF

J gene: TRBJ2-5
clone size: -
D gene: -
V gene: TRBV5-1
CDR3 DNA: TGCGCCAGCAGCGTAGCACGCCAAGAGACCCAGTACTTC
CDR3 protein: CASSVARQETQYF

J gene: TRBJ1-2
clone size: -
D gene: -
V gene: TRBV3-1
CDR3 DNA: TGTGCCAGCAGCCAGTCCTCCGGGGCCAGGGATGGCTACACCTTC
CDR3 protein: CASSQSSGARDGYTF

J gene: TRBJ1-1
clone size: -
D gene: -
V gene: TRBV3-1
CDR3 DNA: TGTGCCAGCAGCGGCGTACGGAACACTGAAGCTTTCTTT
CDR3 protein: CASSGVRNTEAFF

J gene: TRBJ2-5
clone size: -
D gene: TRBD1
V gene: TRBV5-4
CDR3 DNA: TGTGCCAGCAGAAAAGCAGGGGGCATAGAGACCCAGTACTTC
CDR3 protein: CASRKAGGIETQYF

J gene: TRBJ2-2
clone size: -
D gene: -
V gene: TRBV3-1
CDR3 DNA: TGTGCCAGCAGCCAAGGCATCGGGGAGCTGTTTTTT
CDR3 protein: CASSQGIGELFF

J gene: TRBJ1-2
clone size: -
D gene: TRBD1
V gene: TRBV7-2
CDR3 DNA: TGTGCCAGCAGTCTACGGACAGGGGACTATGGCTACACCTTC
CDR3 protein: CASSLRTGDYGYTF

J gene: TRBJ1-1
clone size: few
D gene: TRBD1
V gene: TRBV5-1
CDR3 DNA: TGCGCCAGCAGCTTGATGACAGGGGAGAACACTGAAGCTTTCTTT
CDR3 protein: CASSLMTGENTEAFF

J gene: TRBJ2-7
clone size: -
D gene: -
V gene: TRBV12-3/TRBV12-4
CDR3 DNA: TGTGCCAGCAGTTTAAGAGACCCGGGGGACGAGCAGTACTTC
CDR3 protein: CASSLRDPGDEQYF

J gene: TRBJ2-3
clone size: -
D gene: -
V gene: TRBV6-1
CDR3 DNA: TGTGCCAGCAGTCCCCATGGCCCTAGGGAGGCAGATACGCAGTATTTT
CDR3 protein: CASSPHGPREADTQYF

J gene: TRBJ1-2
clone size: -
D gene: -
V gene: TRBV3-1
CDR3 DNA: TGTGCCAGCAGCCAAGTGGGTTCGGGGTATGGCTACACCTTC
CDR3 protein: CASSQVGSGYGYTF

J gene: TRBJ1-5
clone size: -
D gene: TRBD1
V gene: TRBV20-1
CDR3 DNA: TGCAGTACCACAGGGACAGTCAATCAGCCCCAGCATTTT
CDR3 protein: CSTTGTVNQPQHF

J gene: TRBJ1-2
clone size: once
D gene: -
V gene: TRBV18
CDR3 DNA: TGTGCCAGTGCTCCCACTAACTATGGCTACACCTTC
CDR3 protein: CASAPTNYGYTF

J gene: TRBJ2-5
clone size: -
D gene: TRBD1
V gene: TRBV28
CDR3 DNA: TGTGCCAGCAGTTATGGACAGGGCGGGCAGGGGACCCAGTACTTC
CDR3 protein: CASSYGQGGQGTQYF

J gene: TRBJ2-3
clone size: -
D gene: -
V gene: TRBV7-9
CDR3 DNA: TGTGCCAGCACCCAGAGGGCCAACACAGATACGCAGTATTTT
CDR3 protein: CASTQRANTDTQYF

J gene: TRBJ2-1
clone size: -
D gene: -
V gene: TRBV7-6
CDR3 DNA: TGTGCCAGCAGCTTAGAGGGGGGAGGGCTGTTCTTC
CDR3 protein: CASSLEGGGLFF

J gene: TRBJ2-5
clone size: -
D gene: -
V gene: TRBV29-1
CDR3 DNA: TGCAGCGTTTGGGGTCAGTCCCAAGAGACCCAGTACTTC
CDR3 protein: CSVWGQSQETQYF

J gene: TRBJ2-5
clone size: -
D gene: -
V gene: TRBV30
CDR3 DNA: TGTGCCTGGAGTGCATCATGGGAGACCCAGTACTTC
CDR3 protein: CAWSASWETQYF

J gene: TRBJ2-5
clone size: -
D gene: TRBD1
V gene: TRBV7-2
CDR3 DNA: TGTGCCAGCAGCTTAGGGACAGGGGACGGGGAGACCCAGTACTTC
CDR3 protein: CASSLGTGDGETQYF

J gene: TRBJ1-1
clone size: -
D gene: -
V gene: TRBV7-8
CDR3 DNA: TGTGCCAGCAGCTTAGGGGACCTACAAAAGGAGGTCTTT
CDR3 protein: CASSLGDLQKEVF

J gene: TRBJ2-7
clone size: -
D gene: -
V gene: TRBV3-1
CDR3 DNA: TGTGCCAGCAGCCAAGATCTCGGCAGGGGGAGGGAGCAGTACTTC
CDR3 protein: CASSQDLGRGREQYF

J gene: TRBJ1-2
clone size: -
D gene: -
V gene: TRBV29-1
CDR3 DNA: TGCAGCGTTGAAGATGCGAACTATGGCTACACCTTC
CDR3 protein: CSVEDANYGYTF

J gene: TRBJ2-2
clone size: -
D gene: -
V gene: TRBV6-1
CDR3 DNA: TGTGCCAGCAGGACGACGGGAGTCAACACCGGGGAGCTGTTTTTT
CDR3 protein: CASRTTGVNTGELFF

J gene: TRBJ2-5
clone size: -
D gene: TRBD1
V gene: TRBV3-1
CDR3 DNA: TGTGCCAGCAGCCAAGTCGACAGGGCCCAAGAGACCCAGTACTTC
CDR3 protein: CASSQVDRAQETQYF

J gene: TRBJ1-1
clone size: -
D gene: -
V gene: TRBV14
CDR3 DNA: TGTGCCAGCAGCCAAGTGAAGGGATTGAACACTGAAGCTTTCTTT
CDR3 protein: CASSQVKGLNTEAFF

J gene: TRBJ1-3
clone size: -
D gene: -
V gene: TRBV6-5
CDR3 DNA: TGTGCCAGCTCGCGGCGGGACACCATATATTTT
CDR3 protein: CASSRRDTIYF

J gene: TRBJ2-1
clone size: -
D gene: TRBD2
V gene: TRBV6-1
CDR3 DNA: TGTGCCAGACTAGCGGGCCATTACAATGAGCAGTTCTTC
CDR3 protein: CARLAGHYNEQFF

J gene: TRBJ1-4
clone size: -
D gene: -
V gene: TRBV20-1
CDR3 DNA: TGCAGTGCTAGAGGCCGTTTGAATGAAAAACTGTTTTTT
CDR3 protein: CSARGRLNEKLFF

J gene: TRBJ1-1
clone size: -
D gene: -
V gene: TRBV28
CDR3 DNA: TGTGCCAGCAGTTTCGGCCCGGGGACTGAAGCTTTCTTT
CDR3 protein: CASSFGPGTEAFF

J gene: TRBJ2-2
clone size: -
D gene: -
V gene: TRBV9
CDR3 DNA: TGTGCCAGCAGCGTAAGGCTCTCAGGGGAGCTGTTTTTT
CDR3 protein: CASSVRLSGELFF

J gene: TRBJ1-5
clone size: -
D gene: -
V gene: TRBV20-1
CDR3 DNA: TGCAGTGCCGCGCCGGGGAATCAGCCCCAGCATTTT
CDR3 protein: CSAAPGNQPQHF

J gene: TRBJ2-1
clone size: -
D gene: TRBD1
V gene: TRBV2
CDR3 DNA: TGTGCCAGCACGACAGGGGCCCACAATGAGCAGTTCTTC
CDR3 protein: CASTTGAHNEQFF

J gene: TRBJ1-1
clone size: -
D gene: -
V gene: TRBV19
CDR3 DNA: TGTGCCAGTAGTTTCCCGTATACTGAAGCTTTCTTT
CDR3 protein: CASSFPYTEAFF

J gene: TRBJ2-7
clone size: -
D gene: TRBD2
V gene: TRBV5-1
CDR3 DNA: TGCGCCAGCAACAACGCAGGAGGGGCGGGAGGCTACGAGCAGTACTTC
CDR3 protein: CASNNAGGAGGYEQYF

J gene: TRBJ2-1
clone size: -
D gene: -
V gene: TRBV20-1
CDR3 DNA: TGCAGTGCCACCGACCCCGGTGAGTCAGTGTCCTACAATGAGCAGTTCTTC
CDR3 protein: CSATDPGESVSYNEQFF

J gene: TRBJ1-3
clone size: -
D gene: -
V gene: TRBV7-5
CDR3 DNA: -
CDR3 protein: CISVPEAWTTGEPSGNTIYF

J gene: TRBJ1-1
clone size: -
D gene: -
V gene: TRBV10-3
CDR3 DNA: TGTGCCATCAGTGAAGACTTAGGGTGGACTGAAGCTTTCTTT
CDR3 protein: CAISEDLGWTEAFF

J gene: TRBJ1-1
clone size: -
D gene: TRBD1
V gene: TRBV19
CDR3 DNA: TGTGCCAGTAGTGAGGGACAGGGGAACACTGAAGCTTTCTTT
CDR3 protein: CASSEGQGNTEAFF

J gene: TRBJ2-6
clone size: -
D gene: TRBD1
V gene: TRBV20-1
CDR3 DNA: TGCAGTGCTCCCAGGCCAGGGGGCCTGTCTGGGGCCAACGTCCTGACTTTC
CDR3 protein: CSAPRPGGLSGANVLTF